The 8 T cell receptor beta chains presented below share a single source sample, sequenced in a study of OX40 agonist ivuxolimab in advanced cancers. The assay was immunoSEQ multiplex PCR, and TCRdb's table has in-frame clones only and misses some. The sample lists around 150,000 clones; 94% were seen once. The source was CD4+ or CD8+ T cells sorted from blood, collected in a trial of the OX40 agonist ivuxolimab. The receptors shown here come from an adult with an advanced solid tumor such as melanoma, head and neck, liver or kidney cancer.

The rearrangement links TRBV6-5 to TRBJ1-2; 9 bases align to TRBD1. Germline CDR1 MNHEY, CDR2 SVGAGI. The CDR3 spans 15 residues. V lost 6 bases to trimming and J lost 2 bases; unmatched junction nucleotides: 7. The DNA for the CDR3 is TGTGCCAGCAGACTACCGGGACAGGGCAACTATGGCTACACCTTC. It codes for CASRLPGQGNYGYTF.

V and J are TRBV9 and TRBJ2-5, with 7 bases fitting TRBD2. The CDR3 is 15 residues long. Germline trimming cut 0 bases from V and 5 bases from J; bases unmatched to any gene: 7. Per the germline V gene, CDR1 is SGDLS and CDR2 is YYNGEE. Written as DNA, the CDR3 is TGTGCCAGCAGCGTAGAATTAGCGGGTCGGGAGACCCAGTACTTC. Translating it yields CASSVELAGRETQYF.

This chain uses TRBV6-1 with TRBJ1-5; no definite D call. This CDR3 has 13 residues. Germline V gene sequence: CDR1 MNHNS, CDR2 SASEGT. V was clipped by 2 bases and J by 4 bases, with 6 bases between them. CDR3 bases: TGTGCCAGCAGTGAATTAGAGAATCAGCCCCAGCATTTT. Its translation: CASSELENQPQHF.

The V call is TRBV5-1, the J call TRBJ2-7; 7 bases are shared with TRBD1. Trimming removed 4 bases from V and 5 bases from J; junction bases left unmatched: 9. Germline lookup yields CDR1 SGHRS and CDR2 YFSETQ. This CDR3 spans 14 amino acids. The CDR3: CASSAGGSFDEQYF. CDR3 coding DNA: TGCGCCAGCAGCGCAGGGGGTTCTTTCGACGAGCAGTACTTC.

This sequence joins TRBV7-3 and TRBJ2-7; 13 bases map to TRBD2. V lost 4 bases and J lost 5; bases outside the gene matches: 2. Germline V lookup: CDR1 SGHTA, CDR2 FQGTGA. The CDR3 totals 14 residues. The CDR3: CASSSGLAGDEQYF. CDR3 sequence (DNA): TGTGCCAGCAGCTCTGGACTAGCGGGAGACGAGCAGTACTTC.

This chain links TRBV18 with TRBJ2-1; D might be TRBD1 (6 bases). The CDR3 runs to 14 residues. The V end lost 6 bases, the J end lost 4 bases, and 13 bases lay between the germline ends. CDR1 and CDR2 (germline): KGHSH, LQKENI. In DNA, the CDR3 is TGTGCCAGCTCGCCGGTCGGACAGTACAATGAGCAGTTCTTC. Protein product: CASSPVGQYNEQFF.

As concerns this clone: The junction and the germline gene differ at one end; a read error may be behind it. In DNA, the CDR3 is TGTGCTAGCAGCTTAGACCCGTGGGGCACCGGGGAGCTGTTTTTT. Protein: CASSLDPWGTGELFF. The chain links TRBV7-7 to TRBJ2-2; no firm D call. The CDR3 contains 15 residues. CDR1 is SSHAT, CDR2 FNYEAQ, per germline (reference sequence).

The CDR3 DNA reads TGTGCCAGCTCACCCAGACGGGCCCAAGAGACCCAGTACTTC. Protein sequence: CASSPRRAQETQYF. This sequence joins TRBV18 and TRBJ2-5; D is ambiguous. This CDR3 comprises 14 residues. Germline-derived CDR1 and CDR2 are KGHSH and LQKENI. The V end was cut by 3 bases, the J end by 1 base, with 9 bases between. Full variable domain (remainder filled in from reference TRBV18 and TRBJ2-5): NAGVMQNPRHLVRRRGQEARLRCSPMKGHSHVYWYRQLPEEGLKFMVYLQKENIIDESGMPKERFSAEFPKEGPSILRIQQVVRGDSAAYFCASSPRRAQETQYFGPGTRLLVL.